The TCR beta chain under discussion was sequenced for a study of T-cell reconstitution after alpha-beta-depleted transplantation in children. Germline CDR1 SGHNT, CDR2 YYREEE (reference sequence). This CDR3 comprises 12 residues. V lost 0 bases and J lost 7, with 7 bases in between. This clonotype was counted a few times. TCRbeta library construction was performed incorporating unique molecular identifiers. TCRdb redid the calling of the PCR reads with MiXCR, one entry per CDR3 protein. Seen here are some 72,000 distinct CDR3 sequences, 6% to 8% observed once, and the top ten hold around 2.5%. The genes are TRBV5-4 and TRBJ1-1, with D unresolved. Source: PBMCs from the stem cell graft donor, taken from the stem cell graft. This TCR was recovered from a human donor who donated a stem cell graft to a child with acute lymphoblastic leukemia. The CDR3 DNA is TGTGCCAGCAGCTTGGGGCAGATTGAAGCTTTCTTT. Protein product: CASSLGQIEAFF.